Presented here are 21 T cell receptor beta chains from one specimen sequenced in a study of vaccination and CD4 T cells after COVID-19. Regarding treatment: approximately 9-day PBMC culture with coronavirus spike peptide pools or control peptides (ViraFEST assay). The Oncomine TCR Beta short-read assay generated sequence data from the DNA of cultured CD4+ T cells. Each CDR3 protein is one row after TCRdb ran MiXCR on the PCR reads. The sample yields around 19,000 distinct CDR3 sequences, 43% seen once. Their antigens remain unidentified. Material: CD4+ T cells from blood, cultured in vitro. These receptors came from a human donor who had recovered from COVID-19.

There are a few counts of this clonotype. This chain links TRBV20-1 with TRBJ1-3, with D perhaps matching TRBD1 (5 bases). The CDR3 has 13 amino acids. Trimming cost V 6 bases and J 4 bases, with 13 bases left between them. The germline CDR1 and CDR2 sequences are DFQATT and SNEGSKA (reference sequence). CDR3 DNA: TGCAGTGCGGCAGGGCTTTTCGGAAACACCATATATTTT. This codes for CSAAGLFGNTIYF.

This rearrangement joins TRBV20-1 to TRBJ2-3, with D uncertain. Germline V gives CDR1 DFQATT, CDR2 SNEGSKA (reference sequence). The CDR3 runs to 13 residues. V lost 3 bases to trimming and J lost 2 bases, with 9 bases between them. For the CDR3, the DNA is TGCAGTGCTAGGGACCCTTTCACAGATACGCAGTATTTT. Protein sequence: CSARDPFTDTQYF.

The genes are TRBV11-2 and TRBJ2-7, with TRBD2 identical over 8 bases. V gave up 5 bases and J gave up 5 bases; unmatched junction bases: 2. CDR3 length equals 12 residues. The V gene's germline CDR1 is SGHAT and CDR2 FQNNGV. In nucleotides, the CDR3 is TGTGCCAGCAGCCAGCGGGGGAACGAGCAGTACTTC. Amino acid sequence: CASSQRGNEQYF.

The chain couples TRBV11-2 to TRBJ2-1; TRBD2 matches at 8 bases. V was pared by 5 bases and J by 6 bases, with 15 bases of the junction left unmatched. This CDR3 spans 17 amino acids. Germline V gives CDR1 SGHAT, CDR2 FQNNGV. The CDR3 reads CASSAREGPGYGNEQFF. In DNA, the CDR3 is TGTGCCAGCAGCGCACGGGAGGGCCCCGGCTATGGCAATGAGCAGTTCTTC.

V gene TRBV10-3 combines with J gene TRBJ2-2; TRBD1 is a possible D gene (5 bases). CDR3 size: 14 residues. V lost 10 bases to trimming and J lost 3 bases, with 15 bases between them. CDR1 ENHRY and CDR2 SYGVKD come from the germline V gene. CDR3 bases: TGTGCCACCAGGGCGGCCAGGGACACCGGGGAGCTGTTTTTT. Translated: CATRAARDTGELFF.

The chain employs TRBV20-1 and TRBJ2-5; 7 bases fit TRBD2. The CDR3 extends over 15 amino acids. The germline V gene has CDR1 DFQATT and CDR2 SNEGSKA (reference sequence). Losses at the gene ends were 3 bases for V and 4 bases for J; bases not matched to a gene: 11. The CDR3 DNA is TGCAGTGCTAGGGTGTCAGGACTAGGGCGAGAGACCCAGTACTTC. Amino acids: CSARVSGLGRETQYF.

V is TRBV27 and J is TRBJ2-1; 7 bases line up with TRBD1. CDR1 and CDR2 (germline): MNHEY, SMNVEV (reference sequence). This CDR3 is built from 13 residues. V gave up 6 bases and J gave up 12 bases; unmatched junction bases: 11. The CDR3 bases are TGTGCCAGCAGCAAACAGGGGCCTGGCGGGCAGTTCTTC. Its translation: CASSKQGPGGQFF.

The rearrangement links TRBV27 to TRBJ2-3; 9 bases align to TRBD1. J was trimmed by 8 bases and V by 4 bases; bases with no gene match: 19. This CDR3 spans 18 amino acids. CDR1 is MNHEY and CDR2 is SMNVEV in the germline V gene (reference sequence). In nucleotides, the CDR3 is TGTGCCAGCAGTTCCCTTAGGACAGGGGTCGGCATAAGAGGTACGCAGTATTTT. Translating gives CASSSLRTGVGIRGTQYF.

The J gene is TRBJ2-3, the V gene TRBV19; no firm D call. This CDR3 is 14 amino acids long. Trimming removed 3 bases from V and 2 bases from J, with 9 bases in between. The germline CDR1 and CDR2 sequences are LNHDA and SQIVND (reference sequence). The CDR3: CASSIGGNTDTQYF. The CDR3 coding sequence is TGTGCCAGTAGTATCGGCGGAAACACAGATACGCAGTATTTT.

The V call is TRBV20-1, the J call TRBJ1-5; 7 positions match TRBD1. Germline V gene data show CDR1 as DFQATT and CDR2 as SNEGSKA (reference sequence). V was clipped by 6 bases and J by 1 base; unmatched bases: 9. CDR3 length: 15 residues. The CDR3 region is CSAPQGGPSNQPQHF. In nucleotides, the CDR3 is TGCAGTGCGCCCCAGGGGGGCCCAAGCAATCAGCCCCAGCATTTT.

This clonotype was seen only a few times. This chain joins TRBV28 and TRBJ1-6, with D possibly being TRBD1 (5 bases). Germline assignment: CDR1 MDHEN and CDR2 SYDVKM. Trimming left V 7 bases short and J 9 bases short, with 10 bases between. The CDR3 has 12 residues. The CDR3 DNA follows: TGTGCCAGCACGCGGGGGGTTTCACCCCTCCACTTT. Its translation: CASTRGVSPLHF.

In this sample, this clonotype turned up a few times. The J gene is TRBJ2-7, the V gene TRBV28, with D unclear. The V and J ends lost 3 bases and 1 base respectively, with 4 bases between them. The CDR3 sequence is 12 residues long. Per germline, CDR1 MDHEN and CDR2 SYDVKM. The chain's CDR3 is CASSFTSYEQYF. The DNA of the CDR3 is TGTGCCAGCAGTTTCACATCCTACGAGCAGTACTTC.

The rearrangement uses TRBV25-1 and TRBJ2-2, with 7 bases matching TRBD2. Germline V gene sequence: CDR1 MGHDK, CDR2 SYGVNS. The CDR3 sequence is 12 residues long. The J segment lost 5 bases and the V segment lost 11 bases, leaving 5 bases of the junction unmatched. Written as DNA, the CDR3 is TGTGCCGGGGGGGACGGGACCGGGGAGCTGTTTTTT. This codes for CAGGDGTGELFF.

This clonotype came up a few times. The chain uses TRBV2 and TRBJ1-6; TRBD1 agrees at 9 bases. V shed 1 base, J shed 8 bases, and the junction held 3 bases outside the gene matches. Germline lookup yields CDR1 SNHLY and CDR2 FYNNEI. The CDR3 consists of 15 residues. CDR3 DNA sequence: TGTGCCAGCAGTGAAGGACAGGGGGTTTATTCACCCCTCCACTTT. Translating it yields CASSEGQGVYSPLHF.

The gene calls are TRBV6-4 and TRBJ2-3, with D hard to call. Germline loops: CDR1 MRHNA, CDR2 SNTAGT. CDR3 length: 13 amino acids. Trimming removed 2 bases at V and 0 bases at J, with 3 bases between. The CDR3 reads CASSDQSTDTQYF. In nucleotides, the CDR3 is TGTGCCAGCAGTGACCAGAGCACAGATACGCAGTATTTT.

The chain combines TRBV6-1 with TRBJ1-5; D remains ambiguous. CDR3 size: 15 residues. Trimming pared 5 bases from V and 2 bases from J, leaving 13 bases between. Germline V CDR1 and CDR2: MNHNS, SASEGT. The CDR3 DNA reads as TGTGCCAGCAGTACCACTTCTCGTGGCAATCAGCCCCAGCATTTT. This translates into CASSTTSRGNQPQHF.

The chain employs TRBV6-1 and TRBJ1-1; D not certain. With 5 bases removed from V and 1 base from J, the gap between germline ends came to 14 bases. The CDR3 extends over 15 amino acids. CDR1 is MNHNS and CDR2 is SASEGT in the germline V gene. CDR3 region: CASSRGVGQNTEAFF. CDR3 DNA: TGTGCCAGCAGTCGAGGAGTGGGTCAGAACACTGAAGCTTTCTTT.

This chain connects TRBV11-3 to TRBJ2-1, with 7 bases aligning to TRBD2. In germline, CDR1 is SGHNT, CDR2 YENEEA. The CDR3 is 16 amino acids. The junction had 7 bases not matched to a gene; V was cut back by 5 bases and J by 0 bases. The CDR3 sequence: CASSPSGKGSYNEQFF. In DNA form, the CDR3 reads TGTGCCAGCAGCCCCAGCGGGAAGGGCTCCTACAATGAGCAGTTCTTC.

The chain has TRBV5-4 and TRBJ2-1; D may be TRBD1 or TRBD2 (9 bases each). CDR3 length equals 18 residues. Deletions cut 0 bases from V and 5 bases from J, with 21 bases between. Germline CDR1 SGHNT, CDR2 YYREEE (reference sequence). CDR3: CASSLEAGGTGRNNEQFF. The CDR3 DNA follows: TGTGCCAGCAGCTTGGAGGCGGGGGGGACAGGGAGGAACAATGAGCAGTTCTTC.

This sequence joins TRBV20-1 and TRBJ1-4, with D unclear. With 3 bases removed from V and 5 bases from J, the gap between germline ends came to 10 bases. This CDR3 is built from 13 residues. CDR1 and CDR2 (germline): DFQATT, SNEGSKA (reference sequence). The CDR3: CSARAGGNEKLFF. In DNA form, the CDR3 reads TGCAGTGCTAGGGCGGGAGGGAATGAAAAACTGTTTTTT.

This clonotype was observed a handful of times. The CDR3 is CSAPVYLGGLGETQYF. The DNA of the CDR3 is TGCAGTGCTCCAGTATATTTGGGGGGGCTCGGAGAGACCCAGTACTTC. The V gene is TRBV20-1, the J gene TRBJ2-5, with a possible D match to TRBD2 (7 bases). Trimming cost V 5 bases and J 4 bases, with 23 bases left between them. Germline CDR1 DFQATT, CDR2 SNEGSKA (reference sequence). The length of the CDR3 is 16 residues.